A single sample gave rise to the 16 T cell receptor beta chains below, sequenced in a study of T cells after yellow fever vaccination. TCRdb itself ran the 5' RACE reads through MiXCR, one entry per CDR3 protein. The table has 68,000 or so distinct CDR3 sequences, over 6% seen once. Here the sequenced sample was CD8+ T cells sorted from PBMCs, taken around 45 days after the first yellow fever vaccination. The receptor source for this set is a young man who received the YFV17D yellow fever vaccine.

As DNA, the CDR3 is TGTGCCAGCAGCTTCCACTACGGAGGGGCAGATACGCAGTATTTT. Its protein is CASSFHYGGADTQYF. This sequence joins TRBV7-9 and TRBJ2-3; weak D call: TRBD2 (6 bases). This CDR3 region has 15 residues. The V and J ends lost 3 bases and 4 bases respectively, with 14 bases between them. The germline V gene has CDR1 SEHNR and CDR2 FQNEAQ (reference sequence).

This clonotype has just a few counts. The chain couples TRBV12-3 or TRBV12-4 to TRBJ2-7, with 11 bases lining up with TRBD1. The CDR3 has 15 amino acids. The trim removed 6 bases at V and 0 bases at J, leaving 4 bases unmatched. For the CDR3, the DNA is TGTGCCAGCAGCCTGGACAGGGGGCACTCCTACGAGCAGTACTTC. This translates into CASSLDRGHSYEQYF.

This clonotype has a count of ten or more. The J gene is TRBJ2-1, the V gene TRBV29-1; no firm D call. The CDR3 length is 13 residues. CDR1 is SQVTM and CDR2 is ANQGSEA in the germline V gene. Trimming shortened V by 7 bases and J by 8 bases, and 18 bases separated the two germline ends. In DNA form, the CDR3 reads TGCAGCGCCTCTCCCTCGGGCGGCGATGAGCAGTTCTTC. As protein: CSASPSGGDEQFF.

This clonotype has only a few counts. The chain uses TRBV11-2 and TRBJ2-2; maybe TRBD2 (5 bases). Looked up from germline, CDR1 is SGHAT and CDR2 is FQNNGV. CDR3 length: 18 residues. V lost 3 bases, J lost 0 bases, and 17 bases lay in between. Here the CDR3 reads CASSFLYYAGSNTGELFF. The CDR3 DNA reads TGTGCCAGCAGCTTCCTCTATTATGCGGGCTCGAACACCGGGGAGCTGTTTTTT.

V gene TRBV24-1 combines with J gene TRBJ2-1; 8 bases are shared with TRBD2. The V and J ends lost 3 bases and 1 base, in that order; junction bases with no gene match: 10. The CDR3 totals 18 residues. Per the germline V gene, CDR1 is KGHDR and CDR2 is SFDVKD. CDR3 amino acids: CATSDRLSGGPSYNEQFF. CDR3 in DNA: TGTGCCACCAGTGATCGATTGAGCGGGGGCCCTTCCTACAATGAGCAGTTCTTC.

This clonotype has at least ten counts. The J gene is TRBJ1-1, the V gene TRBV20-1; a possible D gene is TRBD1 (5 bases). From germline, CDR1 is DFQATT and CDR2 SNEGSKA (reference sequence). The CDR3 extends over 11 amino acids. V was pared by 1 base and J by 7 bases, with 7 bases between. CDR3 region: CSARGGLEAFF. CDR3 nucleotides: TGCAGTGCTAGAGGGGGACTTGAAGCTTTCTTT.

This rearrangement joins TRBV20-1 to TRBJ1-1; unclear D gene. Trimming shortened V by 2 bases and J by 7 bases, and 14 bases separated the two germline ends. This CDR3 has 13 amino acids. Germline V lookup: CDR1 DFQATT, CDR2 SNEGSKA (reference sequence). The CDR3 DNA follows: TGCAGTGCTAGACCAAAAAGCCACCTTGAAGCTTTCTTT. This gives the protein CSARPKSHLEAFF.

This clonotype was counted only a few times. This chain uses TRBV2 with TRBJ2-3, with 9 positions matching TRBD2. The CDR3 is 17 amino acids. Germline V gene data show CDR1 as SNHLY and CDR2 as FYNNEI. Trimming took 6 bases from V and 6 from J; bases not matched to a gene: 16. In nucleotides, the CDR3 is TGTGCCAGCAGGGCTTCAGGAGGCGGGGGGGCATCCGATACGCAGTATTTT. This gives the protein CASRASGGGGASDTQYF.

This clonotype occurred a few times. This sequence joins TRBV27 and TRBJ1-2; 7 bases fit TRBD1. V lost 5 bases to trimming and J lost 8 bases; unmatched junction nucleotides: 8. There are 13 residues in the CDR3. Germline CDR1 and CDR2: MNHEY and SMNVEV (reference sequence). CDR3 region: CASSTLRGDGYTF. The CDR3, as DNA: TGTGCCAGCAGTACGCTCAGGGGGGACGGCTACACCTTC.

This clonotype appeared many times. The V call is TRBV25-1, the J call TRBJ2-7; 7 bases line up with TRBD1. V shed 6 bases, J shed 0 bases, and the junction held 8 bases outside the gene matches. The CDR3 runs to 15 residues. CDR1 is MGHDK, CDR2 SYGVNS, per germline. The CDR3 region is CASSPSDRASYEQYF. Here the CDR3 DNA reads TGTGCCAGCAGCCCCAGTGACAGGGCCTCCTACGAGCAGTACTTC.

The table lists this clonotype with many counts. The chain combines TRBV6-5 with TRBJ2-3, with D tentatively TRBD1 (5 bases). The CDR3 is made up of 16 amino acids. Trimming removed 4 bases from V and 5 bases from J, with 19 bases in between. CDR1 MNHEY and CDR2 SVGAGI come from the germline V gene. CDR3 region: CASSSKDSFFIDTQYF. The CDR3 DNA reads TGTGCCAGCAGTTCCAAAGACAGCTTTTTCATAGATACGCAGTATTTT.

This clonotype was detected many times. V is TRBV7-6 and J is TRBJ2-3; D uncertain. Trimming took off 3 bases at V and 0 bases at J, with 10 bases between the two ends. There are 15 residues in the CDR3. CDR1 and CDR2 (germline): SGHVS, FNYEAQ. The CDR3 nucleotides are TGTGCCAGCAGCTTGTTTTCCTCTAGCACAGATACGCAGTATTTT. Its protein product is CASSLFSSSTDTQYF.

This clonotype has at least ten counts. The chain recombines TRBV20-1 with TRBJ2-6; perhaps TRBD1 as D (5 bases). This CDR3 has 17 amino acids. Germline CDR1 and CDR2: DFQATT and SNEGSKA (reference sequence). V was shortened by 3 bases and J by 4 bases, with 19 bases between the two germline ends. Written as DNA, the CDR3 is TGCAGTGCTAGGTTCAGGGTTGCCCAATTCGGGGCCAACGTCCTGACTTTC. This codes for CSARFRVAQFGANVLTF.

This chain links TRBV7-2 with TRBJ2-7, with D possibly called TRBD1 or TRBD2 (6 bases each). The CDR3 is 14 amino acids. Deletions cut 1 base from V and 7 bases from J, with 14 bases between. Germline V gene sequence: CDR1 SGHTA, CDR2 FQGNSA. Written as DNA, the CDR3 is TGTGCCAGCAGCTTAGGAGTGGGGGCGGGAGAGCAGTACGTC. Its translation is CASSLGVGAGEQYV.

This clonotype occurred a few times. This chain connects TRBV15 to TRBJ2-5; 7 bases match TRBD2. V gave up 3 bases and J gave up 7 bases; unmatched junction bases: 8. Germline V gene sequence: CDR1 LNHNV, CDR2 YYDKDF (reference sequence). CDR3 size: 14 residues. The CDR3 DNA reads TGTGCCACCAGCAGGGATGGACTAGATGGGACCCAGTACTTC. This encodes CATSRDGLDGTQYF.

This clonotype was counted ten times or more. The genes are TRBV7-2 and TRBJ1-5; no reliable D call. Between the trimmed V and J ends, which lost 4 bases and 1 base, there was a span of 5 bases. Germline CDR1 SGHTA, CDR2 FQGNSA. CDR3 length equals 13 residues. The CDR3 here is CASSSQSNQPQHF. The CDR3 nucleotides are TGTGCCAGCAGCTCACAGAGCAATCAGCCCCAGCATTTT.